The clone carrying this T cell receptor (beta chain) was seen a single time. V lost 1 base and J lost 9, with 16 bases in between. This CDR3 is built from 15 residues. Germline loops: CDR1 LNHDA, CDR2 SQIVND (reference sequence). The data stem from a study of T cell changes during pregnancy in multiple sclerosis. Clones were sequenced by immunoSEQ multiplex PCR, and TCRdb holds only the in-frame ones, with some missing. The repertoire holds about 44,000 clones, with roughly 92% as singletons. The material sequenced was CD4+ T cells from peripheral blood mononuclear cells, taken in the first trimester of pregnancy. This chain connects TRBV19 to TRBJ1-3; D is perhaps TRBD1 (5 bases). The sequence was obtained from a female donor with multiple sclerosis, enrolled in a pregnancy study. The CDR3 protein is CASSIGDSSFGTIYF. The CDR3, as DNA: TGTGCCAGTAGTATAGGGGACTCATCCTTTGGCACCATATATTTT.